By share, the clone carrying this T cell receptor beta chain ranks as medium-sized. The antigen remains undetermined. The data belong to a study of vaccination and CD4 T cells after COVID-19. Germline V gives CDR1 DFQATT, CDR2 SNEGSKA (reference sequence). The CDR3 is 12 residues long. V was shortened by 0 bases and J by 4 bases, with 4 bases between the two germline ends. Treatment specified: roughly ten-day PBMC culture with coronavirus spike peptide pools or control peptides (ViraFEST assay). An Oncomine TCR Beta short-read assay was used to sequence the DNA from cultured CD4+ T cells. TCRdb re-analysed the PCR reads in MiXCR, keeping a single row per CDR3 protein. The repertoire holds a few thousand distinct CDR3 sequences, with approximately 40% as singletons.

The V and J genes are TRBV20-1 and TRBJ1-3; D not certain. The source of this sequence is a human donor who had recovered from COVID-19. The sample taken for sequencing was CD4+ T cells from blood, cultured in vitro. CDR3 sequence (DNA): TGCAGTGCTAGAGAGGGGGGAAACACCATATATTTT. Residues: CSAREGGNTIYF.